This T cell receptor beta chain emerged from a study of Tregs in tolerant kidney transplant recipients. General study findings and limits: Changing PCR primers prevented nucleotide comparison between some patients' samples. Tolerant patients' donor-specific Tregs expanded beyond overall Tregs, suggesting antigen-driven growth.

Concerning this clone itself: The antigen remains unidentified.

Per germline, CDR1 SGHKS and CDR2 YYEKEE (reference sequence). The V segment lost 6 bases and the J segment 12 bases; nucleotides outside the gene matches: 12. The CDR3 spans 13 residues. Measured with immunoSEQ multiplex PCR; TCRdb has only the in-frame clones, and not every one. Of 100,000 to 120,000 clones listed, around 90% are singletons. Sequenced material: CD4+ T cells from blood, taken before the transplant. The chain recombines TRBV5-5 with TRBJ2-1; the match to TRBD1 covers 7 bases. This TCR derives from a human donor who received a combined kidney and bone marrow transplant. This chain's CDR3 is CASTRYRDSGQFF. In nucleotides, the CDR3 is TGTGCCAGCACCCGGTACAGGGACAGTGGGCAGTTCTTC.